This TCR beta chain was sequenced in a study of response to subunit inactivated influenza vaccine. TCRdb called the RT-PCR reads again in MiXCR, with one record for every CDR3 protein. The table shows roughly 700,000 distinct CDR3 sequences, with approximately 15% occurring only once. This clonotype was seen repeatedly, ten times or more. Trimming removed 2 bases from V and 6 bases from J, with 13 bases in between. Germline assignment: CDR1 SGHTA and CDR2 FQGNSA. This CDR3 contains 15 residues. The TCR originated in a man aged 45-60 years who received an inactivated influenza vaccine. The chain recombines TRBV7-2 with TRBJ2-2; D gene ambiguous. Sequences were derived from PBMCs from blood, sampled 14 to 15 days before vaccination. CDR3 nucleotides: TGTGCCAGCAGCTTATTTGAAGCAAGGGCCGGGGAGCTGTTTTTT. It translates to CASSLFEARAGELFF.